The 20 T cell receptor beta chains presented below share a single source sample, sequenced in a study of blood T cell repertoires in COVID-19. Profiling relied on immunoSEQ multiplex PCR, and the TCRdb table lists in-frame clones only, not all of them. The repertoire holds roughly 90,000 clones, over 80% seen once, with approximately 2% in the top ten. Sample: peripheral blood. The receptors derive from a woman aged 70-85 years with acute or convalescent COVID-19.

The V gene is TRBV29-1, the J gene TRBJ1-1, with D perhaps matching TRBD1 (5 bases). Trimming removed 3 bases at V and 4 bases at J, with 9 bases between. The CDR3 is made up of 12 amino acids. Germline CDR1 is SQVTM and CDR2 is ANQGSEA. CDR3 sequence: CSVDAGGTEAFF. DNA of the CDR3: TGCAGCGTTGACGCCGGGGGCACTGAAGCTTTCTTT.

The rearrangement uses TRBV24-1 and TRBJ2-3; D unresolved. Trimming removed 3 bases at V and 0 bases at J, with 3 bases between. Germline-derived CDR1 and CDR2 are KGHDR and SFDVKD. The CDR3 contains 13 residues. This chain's CDR3 is CATSDPSTDTQYF. CDR3 nucleotide sequence: TGTGCCACCAGTGATCCTAGCACAGATACGCAGTATTTT.

The chain joins TRBV7-2 to TRBJ1-1, with 8 bases identical to TRBD1. This CDR3 comprises 13 residues. Per germline, CDR1 SGHTA and CDR2 FQGNSA. Trimming took 5 bases from V and 5 from J; bases not matched to a gene: 4. The CDR3 spells CASSVQGGTEAFF. CDR3 DNA: TGTGCCAGCAGCGTACAGGGGGGGACTGAAGCTTTCTTT.

V is TRBV18 and J is TRBJ1-4, with no clear D. V gave up 3 bases and J gave up 11 bases, with 22 bases separating them. Germline V lookup: CDR1 KGHSH, CDR2 LQKENI. The length of the CDR3 is 16 residues. CDR3 nucleotides: TGTGCCAGCTCACCCCTCCCGTCCGCGTCGGTTGAGAAACTGTTTTTT. This translates into CASSPLPSASVEKLFF.

The chain carries TRBV5-1 and TRBJ1-3; D perhaps matches TRBD1 (5 bases). Per the germline V gene, CDR1 is SGHRS and CDR2 is YFSETQ. Trimming took 1 base from V and 7 from J, leaving 12 bases between them. This CDR3 is 14 amino acids long. The CDR3: CASSLSQGGNTIYF. The DNA of the CDR3 is TGCGCCAGCAGCTTGTCCCAGGGAGGGAACACCATATATTTT.

This chain links TRBV5-4 with TRBJ2-1, with TRBD2 as a possible D gene (5 bases). V was clipped by 4 bases and J by 4 bases, with 15 bases between them. Germline-derived CDR1 and CDR2 are SGHNT and YYREEE (reference sequence). This CDR3 comprises 15 residues. CDR3 coding DNA: TGTGCCAGCAGCCCGGGCGGGCAGCAGTACAATGAGCAGTTCTTC. Amino acids: CASSPGGQQYNEQFF.

This chain connects TRBV5-1 to TRBJ1-4; 12 bases match TRBD1. Per the germline V gene, CDR1 is SGHRS and CDR2 is YFSETQ. This CDR3 region has 15 residues. V lost 0 bases, J lost 8 bases, and 2 bases stayed unmatched. CDR3 amino acids: CASSLEGTGGEKLFF. The CDR3 coding sequence is TGCGCCAGCAGCTTGGAGGGGACAGGGGGCGAAAAACTGTTTTTT.

This chain uses TRBV2 with TRBJ1-1; no clear D. There are 11 residues in the CDR3. V shed 6 bases and J shed 7 bases, with 9 bases lying between them. Germline V gene data show CDR1 as SNHLY and CDR2 as FYNNEI. The CDR3 DNA follows: TGTGCCAGCAGACCGAACGGTGAAGCTTTCTTT. Protein: CASRPNGEAFF.

The chain carries TRBV6-5 and TRBJ1-2; D might be TRBD1 (5 bases). The CDR3 totals 14 residues. V lost 4 bases and J 9 bases, leaving 18 bases between the germline ends. Germline CDR1 is MNHEY and CDR2 is SVGAGI. CDR3: CASSSSSGTLRYTF. CDR3 coding DNA: TGTGCCAGCAGTTCCTCATCCGGGACTCTACGCTACACCTTC.

CDR3 protein: CSVGGRGDYNEQFF. The CDR3 coding sequence is TGCAGCGTCGGGGGGCGGGGGGATTACAATGAGCAGTTCTTC. This chain uses TRBV29-1 with TRBJ2-1; 8 bases line up with TRBD2. This CDR3 region has 14 residues. The germline V gene has CDR1 SQVTM and CDR2 ANQGSEA. The junction had 8 bases not matched to a gene; V was cut back by 6 bases and J by 4 bases.

The rearrangement uses TRBV18 and TRBJ1-2, with a weak D call TRBD1 (6 bases). The V end lost 3 bases, the J end lost 4 bases, and 12 bases lay between the germline ends. The V gene's germline CDR1 is KGHSH and CDR2 LQKENI. This CDR3 is 14 amino acids long. Here the CDR3 reads CASSPRQVVYGYTF. In nucleotides, the CDR3 is TGTGCCAGCTCACCTCGACAGGTCGTCTATGGCTACACCTTC.

Note on this clone: The sample carries other DNA sequences with the same CDR3. This sequence joins TRBV5-6 and TRBJ1-2; TRBD1 might be the D (5 bases). This CDR3 is built from 13 residues. Per the germline V gene, CDR1 is SGHDT and CDR2 is YYEEEE. Trimming cost V 1 base and J 2 bases, with 6 bases left between them. CDR3 amino acids: CASSLRGNYGYTF. For the CDR3, the DNA is TGTGCCAGCAGCTTGAGGGGCAACTATGGCTACACCTTC.

The CDR3 nucleotides read TGTGCCAGCAGCCCCAGTCTTTTTTTGAACACTGAAGCTTTCTTT. Encoded protein: CASSPSLFLNTEAFF. The V gene is TRBV28, the J gene TRBJ1-1; D is undetermined. Germline V gives CDR1 MDHEN, CDR2 SYDVKM. The CDR3 is 15 residues long. The germline V and J ends were trimmed by 6 bases and 0 bases, with 14 bases remaining between them.

V is TRBV3-1 (or the pseudogene TRBV3-2) and J is TRBJ1-2; D remains ambiguous. Per the germline V gene, CDR1 is LGHDT and CDR2 is YNNKEL (reference sequence). V was cut by 1 base and J by 3 bases, with 6 bases left in between. The CDR3 sequence is 13 residues long. CDR3 region: CASSQGSDYGYTF. Written as DNA, the CDR3 is TGTGCCAGCAGCCAAGGGAGCGACTATGGCTACACCTTC.

This chain joins TRBV2 and TRBJ2-2; TRBD2 matches at 7 bases. This CDR3 is 15 amino acids long. Germline lookup yields CDR1 SNHLY and CDR2 FYNNEI. Trimming cost V 5 bases and J 5 bases; bases outside gene matches: 8. The CDR3 here is CASSSSSGLTGELFF. In nucleotides, the CDR3 is TGTGCCAGCAGTTCCTCTAGCGGTCTAACCGGGGAGCTGTTTTTT. Looking up the rest from reference TRBV2 and TRBJ2-2 gives the full variable domain: EPEVTQTPSHQVTQMGQEVILRCVPISNHLYFYWYRQILGQKVEFLVSFYNNEISEKSEIFDDQFSVERPDGSNFTLKIRSTKLEDSAMYFCASSSSSGLTGELFFGEGSRLTVL.

This clone appeared once. V gene TRBV5-1 combines with J gene TRBJ1-3; tentatively, D is TRBD1 (6 bases). Germline V gene lookup returns CDR1 SGHRS and CDR2 YFSETQ. CDR3 length equals 15 residues. Between the trimmed V and J ends, which lost 0 bases and 4 bases, there was a span of 11 bases. CDR3 coding DNA: TGCGCCAGCAGCTTGGGGGGGCAGGAAGGAAACACCATATATTTT. It specifies CASSLGGQEGNTIYF.

The V gene is TRBV6-5, the J gene TRBJ1-2; 10 bases line up with TRBD1. V was clipped by 4 bases and J by 8 bases; unmatched bases: 10. Germline CDR1 reads MNHEY; CDR2 reads SVGAGI. The CDR3 contains 15 residues. CDR3 in amino acids: CASSLTGTGDWGYTF. CDR3 nucleotide sequence: TGTGCCAGCAGTTTGACCGGGACAGGGGATTGGGGCTACACCTTC.

Concerning this clone: One end of the junction does not line up with germline, which may come from a read error. The genes are TRBV7-7 and TRBJ2-5, with D perhaps TRBD2 (6 bases). CDR1 and CDR2 from the germline V gene are SSHAT and FNYEAQ (reference sequence). CDR3 size: 14 residues. The CDR3 is CASSHGRGWETQYF. CDR3 in DNA: TGTGCTAGCAGCCACGGACGGGGGTGGGAGACCCAGTACTTC.

This chain links TRBV3-1 (or the pseudogene TRBV3-2) with TRBJ1-5; TRBD1 agrees at 9 bases. The junction had 2 bases not matched to a gene; V was cut back by 2 bases and J by 6 bases. Germline lookup yields CDR1 LGHDT and CDR2 YNNKEL (reference sequence). The CDR3 covers 14 residues. For the CDR3, the DNA is TGTGCCAGCAGCCAAACAGGGGGCTCTCAGCCCCAGCATTTT. Amino acid sequence: CASSQTGGSQPQHF.

The chain joins TRBV30 to TRBJ1-6, with D possibly being TRBD1 (5 bases). CDR3 length equals 13 residues. The V gene lost 1 base and the J gene lost 6 bases, with 7 bases spanning the gap. Germline CDR1 is GTSNPN and CDR2 is SVGIG (reference sequence). The CDR3 spells CAWSGGVNSPLHF. CDR3 sequence (DNA): TGTGCCTGGAGTGGGGGCGTTAATTCACCCCTCCACTTT.